This TCR beta chain was identified in a study of shared clonotypes between healthy human individuals. Several immunoSEQ plates held equal portions of the genomic DNA taken from each subset. TCRdb keeps only in-frame clones here, not all; method: immunoSEQ multiplex PCR. Of 2 million to 2.5 million clones listed, roughly 94% are singletons. The germline gives CDR1 SNHLY, CDR2 FYNNEI. V dropped 7 bases and J dropped 7; count of bases not matched to a gene: 9. The CDR3 has 14 residues. Each of the donors was a healthy adult who was HIV-negative and had not had a recent acute infection or vaccination. The receptor comes from a man between 18 and 29 years old in good health. The gene calls are TRBV2 and TRBJ1-4; 7 positions match TRBD1. Sequencing was done on a sample of naive CD4+ T cells sorted from blood. The subset is: CD45RA+ positively selected. CDR3 region: CASKAPDRAEKLFF. Written as DNA, the CDR3 is TGTGCCAGCAAGGCCCCTGACAGGGCTGAAAAACTGTTTTTT.